The clone carrying this T cell receptor beta chain was observed a handful of times. The CDR3 length is 16 residues. From germline, CDR1 is MGHRA and CDR2 YSYEKL. V shed 6 bases, J shed 8 bases, and the junction held 14 bases outside the gene matches. The sample originates from a study of blood T cells in healthy people across ages. A sample-barcoded 5' primer and a J-beta primer mix were used in a second PCR of roughly 7 to 12 cycles. TCRdb re-called the 5' RACE reads with MiXCR, one entry per CDR3 protein. This table has hundreds of thousands of distinct CDR3 sequences, 45% to 70% appearing once. Sequences were obtained from blood. The rearrangement joins TRBV4-1 to TRBJ2-1, with 9 bases identical to TRBD2. The source of this sequence is a man aged 35-49 years in good health. The CDR3 is CASRASGTSSSYEQFF. CDR3 in DNA: TGCGCCAGCAGAGCTTCGGGGACTAGCAGTAGCTATGAGCAGTTCTTC.